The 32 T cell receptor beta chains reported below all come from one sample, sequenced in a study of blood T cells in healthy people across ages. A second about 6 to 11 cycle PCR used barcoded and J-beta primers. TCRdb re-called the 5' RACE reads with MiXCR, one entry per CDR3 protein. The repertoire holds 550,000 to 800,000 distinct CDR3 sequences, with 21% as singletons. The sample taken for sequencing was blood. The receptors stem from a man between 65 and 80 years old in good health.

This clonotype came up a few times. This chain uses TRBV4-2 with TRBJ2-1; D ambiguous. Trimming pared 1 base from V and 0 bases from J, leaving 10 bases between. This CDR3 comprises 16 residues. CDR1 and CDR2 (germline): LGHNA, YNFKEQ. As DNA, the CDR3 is TGTGCCAGCAGCCAAGGGCAGAGTGGCTCCTACAATGAGCAGTTCTTC. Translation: CASSQGQSGSYNEQFF.

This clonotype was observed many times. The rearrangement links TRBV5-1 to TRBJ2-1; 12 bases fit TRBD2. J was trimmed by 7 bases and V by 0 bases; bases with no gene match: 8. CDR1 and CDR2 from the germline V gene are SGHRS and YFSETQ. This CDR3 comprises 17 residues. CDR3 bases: TGCGCCAGCAGCTTGGGGTCTAGCGGGAGGGCCTGGAATGAGCAGTTCTTC. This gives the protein CASSLGSSGRAWNEQFF. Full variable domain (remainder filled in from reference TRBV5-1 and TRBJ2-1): KAGVTQTPRYLIKTRGQQVTLSCSPISGHRSVSWYQQTPGQGLQFLFEYFSETQRNKGNFPGRFSGRQFSNSRSEMNVSTLELGDSALYLCASSLGSSGRAWNEQFFGPGTRLTVL.

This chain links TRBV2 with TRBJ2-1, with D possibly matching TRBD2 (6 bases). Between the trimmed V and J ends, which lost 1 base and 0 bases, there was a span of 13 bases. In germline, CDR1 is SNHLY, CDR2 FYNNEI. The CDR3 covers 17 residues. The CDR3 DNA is TGTGCCAGCAGTGAAGGGCGGGGACTCAGCTCCTACAATGAGCAGTTCTTC. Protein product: CASSEGRGLSSYNEQFF.

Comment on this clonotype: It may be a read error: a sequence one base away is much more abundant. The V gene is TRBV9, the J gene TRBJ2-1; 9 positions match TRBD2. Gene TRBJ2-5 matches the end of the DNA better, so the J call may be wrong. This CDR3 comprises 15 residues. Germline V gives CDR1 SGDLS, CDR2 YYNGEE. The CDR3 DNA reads TGTGCCAGCGGCGCATCAGGGACTAGCCGGGAGACCCAGTACTTC. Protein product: CASGASGTSRETQYF.

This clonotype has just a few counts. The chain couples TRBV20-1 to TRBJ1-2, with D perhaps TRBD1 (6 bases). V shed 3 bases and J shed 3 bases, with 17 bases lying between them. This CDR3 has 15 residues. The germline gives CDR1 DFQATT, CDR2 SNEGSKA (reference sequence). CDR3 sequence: CSARDTTGRDYGYTF. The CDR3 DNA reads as TGCAGTGCTAGGGACACGACAGGCCGGGACTATGGCTACACCTTC.

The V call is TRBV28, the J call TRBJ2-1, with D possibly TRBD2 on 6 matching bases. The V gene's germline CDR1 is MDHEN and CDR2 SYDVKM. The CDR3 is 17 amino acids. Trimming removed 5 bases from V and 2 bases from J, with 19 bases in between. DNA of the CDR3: TGTGCCAGCAGTACACCTTCCGGGACGGGGGCCTACAATGAGCAGTTCTTC. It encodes CASSTPSGTGAYNEQFF.

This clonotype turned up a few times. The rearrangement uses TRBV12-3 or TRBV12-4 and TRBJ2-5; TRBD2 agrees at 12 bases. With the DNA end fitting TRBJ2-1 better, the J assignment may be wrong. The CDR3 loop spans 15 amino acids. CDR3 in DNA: TGTGCCAGCAGTCTCCGGACTAGCGGGAATGATGAGCAGTTCTTC. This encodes CASSLRTSGNDEQFF.

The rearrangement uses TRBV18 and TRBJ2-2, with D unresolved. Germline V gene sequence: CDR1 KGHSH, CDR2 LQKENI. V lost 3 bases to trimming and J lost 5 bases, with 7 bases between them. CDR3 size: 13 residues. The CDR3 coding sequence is TGTGCCAGCTCACCTGATCGAACCGGGGAGCTGTTTTTT. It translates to CASSPDRTGELFF.

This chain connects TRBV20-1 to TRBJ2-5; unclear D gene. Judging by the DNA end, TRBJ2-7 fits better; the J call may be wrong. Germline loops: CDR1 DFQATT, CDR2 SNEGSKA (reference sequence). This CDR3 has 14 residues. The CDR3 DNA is TGCAGTGCTAGAGTTGCGCCCAGCTCCTACGAGCAGTACTTC. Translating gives CSARVAPSSYEQYF.

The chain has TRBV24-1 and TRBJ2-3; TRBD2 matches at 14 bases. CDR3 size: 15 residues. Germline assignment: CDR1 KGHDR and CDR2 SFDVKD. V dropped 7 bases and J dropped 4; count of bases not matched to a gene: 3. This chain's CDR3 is CATRPGLAGADTQYF. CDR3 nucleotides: TGTGCCACCAGGCCGGGACTAGCGGGAGCAGATACGCAGTATTTT.

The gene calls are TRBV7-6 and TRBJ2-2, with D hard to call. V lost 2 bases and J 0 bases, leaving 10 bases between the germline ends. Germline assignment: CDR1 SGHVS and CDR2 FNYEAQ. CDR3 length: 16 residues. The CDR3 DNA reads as TGTGCCAGCAGCTTAACCACGTCCCCGAACACCGGGGAGCTGTTTTTT. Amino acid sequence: CASSLTTSPNTGELFF.

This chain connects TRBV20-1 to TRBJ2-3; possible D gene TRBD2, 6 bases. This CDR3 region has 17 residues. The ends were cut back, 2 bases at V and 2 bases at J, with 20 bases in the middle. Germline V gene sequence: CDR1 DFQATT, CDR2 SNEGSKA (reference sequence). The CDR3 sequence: CSARHPKGGSPTDTQYF. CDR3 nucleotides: TGCAGTGCTAGACACCCCAAGGGAGGTTCTCCCACAGATACGCAGTATTTT.

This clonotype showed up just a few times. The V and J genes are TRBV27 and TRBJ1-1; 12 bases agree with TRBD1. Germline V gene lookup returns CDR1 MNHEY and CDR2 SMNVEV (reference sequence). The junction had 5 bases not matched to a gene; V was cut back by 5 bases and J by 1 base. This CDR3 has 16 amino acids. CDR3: CASSTGQGARNTEAFF. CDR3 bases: TGTGCCAGCAGTACGGGACAGGGGGCGCGGAACACTGAAGCTTTCTTT.

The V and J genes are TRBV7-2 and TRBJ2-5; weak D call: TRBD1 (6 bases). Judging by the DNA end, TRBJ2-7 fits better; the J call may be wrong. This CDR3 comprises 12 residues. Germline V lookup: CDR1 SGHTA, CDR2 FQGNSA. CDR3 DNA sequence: TGTGCCAGCAGCGCCAGGGGTGGCGAGCAGTACTTC. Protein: CASSARGGEQYF.

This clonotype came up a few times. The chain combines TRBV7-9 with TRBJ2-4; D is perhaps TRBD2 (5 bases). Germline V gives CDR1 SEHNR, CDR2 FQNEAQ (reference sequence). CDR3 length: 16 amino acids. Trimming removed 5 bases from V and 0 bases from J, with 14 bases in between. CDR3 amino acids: CASSPEADQAKNIQYF. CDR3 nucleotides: TGTGCCAGCAGCCCAGAAGCGGACCAAGCCAAAAACATTCAGTACTTC.

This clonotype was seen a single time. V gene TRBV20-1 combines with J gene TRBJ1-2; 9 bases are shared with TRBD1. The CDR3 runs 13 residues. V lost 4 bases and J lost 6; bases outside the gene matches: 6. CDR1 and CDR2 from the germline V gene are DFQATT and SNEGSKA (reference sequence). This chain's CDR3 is CSATGQGWHGYTF. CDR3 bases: TGCAGTGCTACCGGACAGGGGTGGCATGGCTACACCTTC.

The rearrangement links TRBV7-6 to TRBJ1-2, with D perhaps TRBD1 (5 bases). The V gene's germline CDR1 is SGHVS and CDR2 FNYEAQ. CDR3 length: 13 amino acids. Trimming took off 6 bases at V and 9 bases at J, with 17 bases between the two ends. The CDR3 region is CASSPGTQGSYTF. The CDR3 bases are TGTGCCAGCAGTCCCGGGACTCAAGGGAGCTACACCTTC.

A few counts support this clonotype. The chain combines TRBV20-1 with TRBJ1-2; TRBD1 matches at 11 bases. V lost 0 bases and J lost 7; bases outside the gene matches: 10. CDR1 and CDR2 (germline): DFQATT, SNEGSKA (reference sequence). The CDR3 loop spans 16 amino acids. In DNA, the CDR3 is TGCAGTGCTAGAGACCGGGGACAGGGGGAAAGAGGTGGCTACACCTTC. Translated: CSARDRGQGERGGYTF.

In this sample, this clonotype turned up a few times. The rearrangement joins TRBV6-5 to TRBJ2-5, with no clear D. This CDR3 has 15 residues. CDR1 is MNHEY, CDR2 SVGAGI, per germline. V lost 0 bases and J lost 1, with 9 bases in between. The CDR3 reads CASSYSLGLQETQYF. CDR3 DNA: TGTGCCAGCAGTTACTCGCTGGGTCTCCAAGAGACCCAGTACTTC.

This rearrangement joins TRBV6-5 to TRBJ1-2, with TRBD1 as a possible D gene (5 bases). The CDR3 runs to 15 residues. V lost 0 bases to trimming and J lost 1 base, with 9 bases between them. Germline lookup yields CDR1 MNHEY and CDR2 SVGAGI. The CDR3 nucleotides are TGTGCCAGCAGTTACTCGACAGAGATTAACTATGGCTACACCTTC. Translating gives CASSYSTEINYGYTF.

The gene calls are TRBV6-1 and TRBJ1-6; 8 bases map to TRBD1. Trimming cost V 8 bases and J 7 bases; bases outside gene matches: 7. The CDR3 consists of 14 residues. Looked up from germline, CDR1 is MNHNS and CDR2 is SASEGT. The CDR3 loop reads CASRGGTGNSPLHF. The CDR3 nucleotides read TGTGCCAGCCGGGGCGGGACAGGAAATTCACCCCTCCACTTT.

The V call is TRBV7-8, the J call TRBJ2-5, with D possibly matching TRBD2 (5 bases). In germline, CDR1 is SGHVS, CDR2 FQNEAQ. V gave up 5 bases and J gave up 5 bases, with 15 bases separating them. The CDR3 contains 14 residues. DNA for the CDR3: TGTGCCAGCAGCGGCCGAGGGTCAGGTGAGACCCAGTACTTC. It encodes CASSGRGSGETQYF.

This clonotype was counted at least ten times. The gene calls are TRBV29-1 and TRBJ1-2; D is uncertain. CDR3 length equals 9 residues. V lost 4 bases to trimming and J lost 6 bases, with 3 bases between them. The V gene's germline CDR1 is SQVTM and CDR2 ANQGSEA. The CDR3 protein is CSVADGYTF. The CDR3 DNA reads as TGCAGCGTTGCTGATGGCTACACCTTC.

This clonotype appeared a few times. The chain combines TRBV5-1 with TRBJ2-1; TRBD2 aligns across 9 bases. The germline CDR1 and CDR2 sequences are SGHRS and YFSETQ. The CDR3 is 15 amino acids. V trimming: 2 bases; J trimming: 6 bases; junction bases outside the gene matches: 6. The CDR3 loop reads CASSFGGGRANEQFF. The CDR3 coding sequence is TGCGCCAGCAGCTTCGGGGGCGGGAGGGCCAATGAGCAGTTCTTC.

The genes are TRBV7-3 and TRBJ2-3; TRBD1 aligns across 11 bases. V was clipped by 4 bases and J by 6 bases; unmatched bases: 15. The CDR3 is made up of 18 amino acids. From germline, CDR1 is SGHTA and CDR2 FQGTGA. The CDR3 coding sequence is TGTGCCAGCAGCTCCGGACAGGGGGCGAGAGTTGATGAGGATACGCAGTATTTT. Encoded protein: CASSSGQGARVDEDTQYF.

CDR3 loop: CSVDPFGTGAPDYGYTF. In nucleotides, the CDR3 is TGCAGCGTGGACCCATTCGGGACAGGGGCCCCCGACTATGGCTACACCTTC. The chain combines TRBV29-1 with TRBJ1-2; 10 nucleotides align to TRBD1. The V gene end was trimmed by 6 bases and the J gene end by 3 bases; junction bases not matched to a gene: 16. Germline V gene sequence: CDR1 SQVTM, CDR2 ANQGSEA. This CDR3 comprises 17 residues.

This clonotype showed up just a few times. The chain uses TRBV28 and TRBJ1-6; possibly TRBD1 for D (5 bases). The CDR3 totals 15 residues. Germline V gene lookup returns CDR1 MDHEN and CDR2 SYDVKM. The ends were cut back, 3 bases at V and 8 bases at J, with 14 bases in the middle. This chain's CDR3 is CASSFPGPLDSPLHF. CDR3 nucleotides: TGTGCCAGCAGTTTTCCAGGGCCTCTCGATTCACCCCTCCACTTT.

CDR3 residues: CASSRGQGTHEQYF. CDR3 coding DNA: TGTGCCAGCAGTAGGGGACAGGGAACCCACGAGCAGTACTTC. V is TRBV6-5 and J is TRBJ2-7; TRBD1 matches at 9 bases. V gave up 5 bases and J gave up 5 bases; unmatched junction bases: 7. The CDR3 is 14 residues long. Germline V lookup: CDR1 MNHEY, CDR2 SVGAGI.

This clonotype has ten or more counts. The CDR3 nucleotides read TGTGCCAGCAGCCTTACGGGTTATGAGCAGTTCTTC. Protein product: CASSLTGYEQFF. The chain carries TRBV5-4 and TRBJ2-1; D is unresolved. Germline V gene sequence: CDR1 SGHNT, CDR2 YYREEE (reference sequence). V lost 4 bases to trimming and J lost 8 bases, with 10 bases between them. The CDR3 loop spans 12 amino acids.

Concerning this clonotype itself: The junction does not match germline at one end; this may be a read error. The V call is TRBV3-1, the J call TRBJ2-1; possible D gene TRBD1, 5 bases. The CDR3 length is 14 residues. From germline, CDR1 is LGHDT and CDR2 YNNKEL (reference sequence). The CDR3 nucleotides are TGTGCCAGCAGTAAAACGATGACAGACAATGTGCAGTTCTTC. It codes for CASSKTMTDNVQFF.

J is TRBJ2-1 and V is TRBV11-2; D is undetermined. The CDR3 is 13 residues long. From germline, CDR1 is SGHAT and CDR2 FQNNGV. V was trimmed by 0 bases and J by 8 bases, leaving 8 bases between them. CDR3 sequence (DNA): TGTGCCAGCAGCTTAGATTTGGGTCATGAGCAGTTCTTC. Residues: CASSLDLGHEQFF.

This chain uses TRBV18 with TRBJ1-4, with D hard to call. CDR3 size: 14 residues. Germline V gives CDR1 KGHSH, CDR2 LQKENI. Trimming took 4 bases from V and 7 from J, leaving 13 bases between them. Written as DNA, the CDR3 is TGTGCCAGCTCACGATCCTCTAGAGGTGAAAAACTGTTTTTT. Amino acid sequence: CASSRSSRGEKLFF.